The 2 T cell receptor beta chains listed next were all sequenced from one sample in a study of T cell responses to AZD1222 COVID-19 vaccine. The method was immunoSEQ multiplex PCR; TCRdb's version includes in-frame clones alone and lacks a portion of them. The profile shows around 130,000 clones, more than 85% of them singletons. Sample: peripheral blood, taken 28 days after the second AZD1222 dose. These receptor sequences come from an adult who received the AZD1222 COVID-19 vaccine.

The CDR3 nucleotides read TGCGCCAGCAGTGAGTCCCGGGAGACTGAAGCTTTCTTT. Translation gives CASSESRETEAFF. This rearrangement joins TRBV10-2 to TRBJ1-1; D is undetermined. Per the germline V gene, CDR1 is WSHSY and CDR2 is SAAADI. Trimming stripped 0 bases from V and 5 bases from J, with 7 bases between. CDR3 length equals 13 residues.

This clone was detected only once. For the CDR3, the DNA is TGCGCCAGCAGGGAGGGCCCTACCTACGAGCAGTACTTC. Residues: CASREGPTYEQYF. This chain uses TRBV5-1 with TRBJ2-7, with a tentative D call TRBD2 (6 bases). In germline, CDR1 is SGHRS, CDR2 YFSETQ. The CDR3 consists of 13 residues. V lost 5 bases, J lost 2 bases, and 11 bases lay in between.